The entry below gives a single T cell receptor (beta chain) sequence along with its context. Germline CDR1 is MNHEY and CDR2 is SVGAGI. The CDR3 sequence is 14 residues long. V lost 7 bases and J lost 2, with 13 bases in between. Authors' data handling: Amplified reference gene primers provided the basis for estimating nucleated cell counts. Only in-frame clones appear in the TCRdb table, and some are missing; sequencing was by immunoSEQ multiplex PCR. V, J and clone size derive from that table, while D and trimming were established from the DNA sequence. This table holds about 230,000 clones, about 83% found once. These data are taken from a study of blood T cell repertoires in COVID-19. Across the whole study: Some COVID-19 samples were acute and others convalescent; all came from the United States, Italy and Spain. The cDNA or gDNA used as material had been derived from T cells, B-cell-depleted T cells, or PBMCs.

The specimen was peripheral blood. The TCR originated in a woman aged 50 to 60 with acute or convalescent COVID-19. The chain uses TRBV6-5 and TRBJ2-3; maybe TRBD1 (5 bases). The CDR3 DNA sequence: TGTGCCAGCAAATACAGGATCATCACAGATACGCAGTATTTT. It is translated as CASKYRIITDTQYF.